This T cell receptor beta chain was retrieved from a study of cytomegalovirus exposure and HLA in healthy donors. Whole-study context: Roughly 180 million T cells yielded approximately 110 million unique TCR beta sequences in earlier analysis.

The primer mix had 60 Vbeta and 13 Jbeta primers. Clones were read by immunoSEQ multiplex PCR, and TCRdb kept only the in-frame ones, dropping some. The top ten clones hold about 2.4% of a sample with about 170,000 clones, approximately 80% of them seen once. The CDR3 has 13 amino acids. The V end lost 3 bases, the J end lost 10 bases, and 13 bases lay between the germline ends. The germline gives CDR1 MDHEN, CDR2 SYDVKM. This chain joins TRBV28 and TRBJ2-1, with a weak D call TRBD2 (6 bases). The sample taken for sequencing was PBMCs. The source is a male donor in good health and CMV-seronegative. The CDR3 loop is CASSLGGVWEQFF. DNA for the CDR3: TGTGCCAGCAGTTTGGGGGGAGTTTGGGAGCAGTTCTTC. The whole variable domain, remainder taken from reference TRBV28 and TRBJ2-1, is DVKVTQSSRYLVKRTGEKVFLECVQDMDHENMFWYRQDPGLGLRLIYFSYDVKMKEKGDIPEGYSVSREKKERFSLILESASTNQTSMYLCASSLGGVWEQFFGPGTRLTVL.